This TCR beta chain comes out of a study of control samples from healthy donors and cancer patients. The CDR3 loop spans 18 amino acids. Germline trimming cut 5 bases from V and 5 bases from J; bases unmatched to any gene: 14. From germline, CDR1 is SGHTA and CDR2 FQGNSA. Assay used: immunoSEQ multiplex PCR; TCRdb lists only in-frame clones, some missing. In the table there are under 60,000 clones, about 93% of which are singletons. The specimen was PBMCs. The chain employs TRBV7-2 and TRBJ2-2, with 10 positions matching TRBD2. This TCR came from a woman in her fifties or sixties with head and neck cancer. The CDR3 protein is CASSPGLAAIFSTGELFF. In nucleotides, the CDR3 is TGTGCCAGCAGCCCTGGACTAGCGGCGATATTTAGTACCGGGGAGCTGTTTTTT.